The text below deals with one TCR beta chain. Its antigen is currently not known. Base qualities are not at hand, and no much larger clone is one base apart. This entry comes from a study of blood T cell repertoires in COVID-19 (TCRdb year 2020). At the level of the whole study: Samples from collaborators originated in the United States, Italy and Spain and spanned both the acute and convalescent phases of COVID-19. The prospective study material was composed of cDNA or gDNA derived from T cells, B-cell-depleted T cells, or PBMCs. Deeply sampled blood TCRbeta repertoires from subjects exposed to, actively infected with, or recovered from COVID-19 were included in the dataset. The repertoires were released in a freely available public database meant as a resource for research on the immune response to SARS-CoV-2. The samples were drawn from two sources: the first 160 participants of the ongoing ImmuneRACE study, and fewer than 1,500 subjects contributed by 6 global collaborators. Sample metadata almost always included a de-identified subject ID, COVID-19 status, age in years and sex. Where HLA class I and class II types were available, the types were taken from metadata supplied by the sample provider, not from assay-based typing.

The CDR3, cysteine through phenylalanine, is 17 amino acids long. CDR3 DNA only is kept here, 51 bases in frame from base 1. Taken from the germline V gene, the CDR1 and CDR2 loops are SGDLS and YYNGEE. The V end gives up 0 bases and the J end 5 bases, leaving 10 bases in the junction not matched to a gene. What the authors observed across the whole study: The amount of clinical and demographic metadata varied by source and participant and was provided uncurated.

The immunoSEQ Assay, a bias-controlled multiplex PCR, was used to amplify TCRbeta CDR3 regions from genomic DNA. On the study's bioinformatics: The number of nucleated cells in each sample was estimated by amplification of reference gene primers within the assay. Sequence reads were collapsed and filtered to measure the absolute abundance of every unique TCRbeta CDR3 rearrangement. For each sample, productive Simpson clonality was calculated as the square root of Simpson's diversity index across productive rearrangements. TCRdb mirrors the immuneACCESS table, restricted to in-frame sequences. Some clones are absent from its copies; in checked studies, under half trace to an unresolved V gene, and the reason for the others is unknown. Clone size and the V and J calls come from that table; the DNA yielded D and trimming. A total of roughly 41,000 clones appear in this sample, 88% of them only once. Approximately 4.8% of the sample is in the top ten clones.

Each collaborating institution followed its own protocols to collect whole blood in K2EDTA tubes. For TCRbeta analysis, collaborators shipped samples in one of three forms: frozen whole blood, isolated PBMCs, or DNA extracted from either of those sample types. Sequenced sample: peripheral blood. This TCR came from a human donor in a cohort sampled during active COVID-19. The chain joins TRBV9 to TRBJ2-1, and 8 junctional nucleotides match TRBD2. CDR3 region: CASSVGPQREINNEQFF. Here is the DNA: TGTGCCAGCAGCGTAGGCCCTCAGCGGGAGATTAACAATGAGCAGTTCTTC.